The sample holds one count of the clone carrying this T cell receptor (beta chain). What it binds is unknown. TCRdb's copy holds only in-frame clones and misses some; the assay was immunoSEQ multiplex PCR. This table has approximately 150,000 clones, approximately 90% appearing once. The junction had 11 bases not matched to a gene; V was cut back by 8 bases and J by 6 bases. In germline, CDR1 is SGHAT, CDR2 FQNNGV. The CDR3 covers 15 residues. The data are from a study of T cell responses to AZD1222 COVID-19 vaccine. Study-wide points: Recipients of AZD1222 seropositive at baseline numbered only 6 or 7.

The clonotype was recovered from an adult who received the AZD1222 COVID-19 vaccine. The rearrangement joins TRBV11-2 to TRBJ2-2; TRBD2 agrees at 8 bases. Source: peripheral blood, taken 28 days after the second AZD1222 dose. The CDR3 is CASSSGGAVAGELFF. CDR3 DNA: TGTGCCAGCTCTTCGGGGGGGGCGGTGGCCGGGGAGCTGTTTTTT.